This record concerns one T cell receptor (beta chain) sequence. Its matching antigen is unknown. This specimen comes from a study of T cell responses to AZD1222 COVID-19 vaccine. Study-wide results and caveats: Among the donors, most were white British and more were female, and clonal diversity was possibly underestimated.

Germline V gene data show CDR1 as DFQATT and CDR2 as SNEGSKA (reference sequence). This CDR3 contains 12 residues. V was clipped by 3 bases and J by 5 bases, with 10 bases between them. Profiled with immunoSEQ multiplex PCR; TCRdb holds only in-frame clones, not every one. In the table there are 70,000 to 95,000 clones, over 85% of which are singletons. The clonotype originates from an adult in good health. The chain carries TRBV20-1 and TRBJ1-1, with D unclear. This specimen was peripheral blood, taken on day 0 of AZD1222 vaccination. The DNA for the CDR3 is TGCAGTGCTAGTAATGCGGTTACTGAAGCTTTCTTT. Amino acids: CSASNAVTEAFF.